Only a few counts were recorded for the clone carrying this TCR beta chain. Sample-barcoded 5' priming and a J-beta primer mix drove a second PCR of about 6 to 12 cycles. TCRdb recomputed calls from the 5' RACE reads with MiXCR, one row per CDR3 protein. The data contain roughly 800,000 distinct CDR3 sequences, 58% of them seen just once; the ten biggest clones take up over 20%. The sample is drawn from a study of blood T cells in healthy people across ages. The germline CDR1 and CDR2 sequences are SQVTM and ANQGSEA. Trimming left V 3 bases short and J 4 bases short, with 4 bases between. The CDR3 spans 11 residues. Peripheral blood from each donor was collected in a volume of roughly 9.2 milliliters.

Sequenced: blood. This sequence was found in a young man in good health. The chain combines TRBV29-1 with TRBJ1-3; no reliable D call. The CDR3 loop reads CSVDRGNTIYF. CDR3 sequence (DNA): TGCAGCGTTGACCGAGGAAACACCATATATTTT. The entire variable domain, with the rest obtained from reference TRBV29-1 and TRBJ1-3, is as follows: SAVISQKPSRDICQRGTSLTIQCQVDSQVTMMFWYRQQPGQSLTLIATANQGSEATYESGFVIDKFPISRPNLTFSTLTVSNMSPEDSSIYLCSVDRGNTIYFGEGSWLTVV.